These T cell receptor beta chains were read from a single sample in a study of T cell repertoires in cytomegalovirus infection. Each CDR3 protein is one row after TCRdb ran MiXCR on the reads. Here the sample spans approximately 73,000 distinct CDR3 sequences, roughly 39% being singletons. These receptors lack a known antigen. The sample consisted of CD8+ T cells from cultured PBMCs, taken from culture after CMV antigen stimulation. The receptors here all came from a human donor in good health (CMV status not recorded). Some clones in this sample may be carry-over from other donors' samples. Both conserved end residues are part of each CDR3. Each record gives: J gene, clone size, V gene, D gene, CDR3 DNA, CDR3 protein. A D gene is named only where the DNA matches it firmly. Some rows mark clone size as missing; the rest say once, few, many or name a class of expanded clone.

J: TRBJ2-7
size: few
V: TRBV7-6
D: TRBD1
DNA: TGTGCCAGCAGCCACCCCGAGACAGGGGGCAACGCCGCCTACGAGCAGTACTTC
CDR3: CASSHPETGGNAAYEQYF

J: TRBJ2-1
size: few
V: TRBV7-7
D: -
DNA: TGTGCTAGCAGCCCCCAGGCGGGGGCCTCCTACAATGAGCAGTTCTTC
CDR3: CASSPQAGASYNEQFF

J: TRBJ2-5
size: few
V: TRBV7-6
D: TRBD1
DNA: TGTGCCAGCAGCTCCCGACAGGGTCAAGAGACCCAGTACTTC
CDR3: CASSSRQGQETQYF

J: TRBJ1-1
size: -
V: TRBV7-9
D: TRBD1
DNA: TGTGCCAGCAGCTTACAAGGGGGCTGGGACACTGAAGCTTTCTTT
CDR3: CASSLQGGWDTEAFF

J: TRBJ1-1
size: -
V: TRBV29-1
D: TRBD1
DNA: TGCAGCGTCTTCTGGGACAGCTCGGGCACTGAAGCTTTCTTT
CDR3: CSVFWDSSGTEAFF

J: TRBJ2-2
size: -
V: TRBV6-6
D: -
DNA: TGTGCCAGCAGTTACTCGCCGGGCCCTACCACCGGGGAGCTGTTTTTT
CDR3: CASSYSPGPTTGELFF

J: TRBJ1-5
size: -
V: TRBV19
D: -
DNA: TGTGCCAGTAGTACCTCCTCGGGGAGCAATCAGCCCCAGCATTTT
CDR3: CASSTSSGSNQPQHF

J: TRBJ2-1
size: -
V: TRBV4-1
D: -
DNA: TGCGCCAGCAGCCGTGGCTTGGGCCTCAATGAGCAGTTCTTC
CDR3: CASSRGLGLNEQFF

J: TRBJ2-1
size: -
V: TRBV29-1
D: -
DNA: TGCAGCGTCGCCCTGTGGACAGCCGACAATGAGCAGTTCTTC
CDR3: CSVALWTADNEQFF

J: TRBJ2-2
size: -
V: TRBV7-6
D: -
DNA: TGTGCCAGCAGCTTAGGGCCGGGGGCGTTGACCGGGGAGCTGTTTTTT
CDR3: CASSLGPGALTGELFF

J: TRBJ2-3
size: -
V: TRBV2
D: -
DNA: TGTGCCAGCAGAAATCCCCCGGCAGATACGCAGTATTTT
CDR3: CASRNPPADTQYF

J: TRBJ1-1
size: -
V: TRBV7-2
D: -
DNA: TGTGCCAGCAGCCCCGGGCCCGTTGTGAACACTGAAGCTTTCTTT
CDR3: CASSPGPVVNTEAFF

J: TRBJ2-3
size: few
V: TRBV20-1
D: -
DNA: TGCAGTGCTAGAGATCGGACAGGAGGGTTCGGCACAGATACGCAGTATTTT
CDR3: CSARDRTGGFGTDTQYF

J: TRBJ2-1
size: -
V: TRBV6-5
D: TRBD2
DNA: TGTGCCAGCAGTTACTCGTCTAGCGGGGCCAGTGAGCAGTTCTTC
CDR3: CASSYSSSGASEQFF

J: TRBJ2-5
size: few
V: TRBV7-9
D: -
DNA: TGTGCCAGCAGCTCGGATGGGGAGCAAGAGACCCAGTACTTC
CDR3: CASSSDGEQETQYF

J: TRBJ2-5
size: -
V: TRBV12-3/TRBV12-4
D: -
DNA: TGTGCCAGCAGTCCATGGACCGGACGGGCGGAGACCCAGTACTTC
CDR3: CASSPWTGRAETQYF

J: TRBJ2-3
size: few
V: TRBV4-1
D: -
DNA: TGCGCCAGCAGCCAAGTGGGGGCGGCTAGCACAGATACGCAGTATTTT
CDR3: CASSQVGAASTDTQYF

J: TRBJ2-7
size: few
V: TRBV7-6
D: -
DNA: TGTGCCAGCAGCTTAGGCAGCGGGCCAGACTACGAGCAGTACTTC
CDR3: CASSLGSGPDYEQYF

J: TRBJ2-7
size: once
V: TRBV4-1
D: -
DNA: TGCGCCAGCAGCCAACAACAGGTCTCCTACGAGCAGTACTTC
CDR3: CASSQQQVSYEQYF